A selection of T cell receptor beta chains follows, all from one sample in a study of cytomegalovirus exposure and HLA in healthy donors. Profiled with immunoSEQ multiplex PCR; TCRdb holds only in-frame clones, not every one. The data contain about 250,000 clones, approximately 87% of them singletons. Sequenced input: PBMCs. The receptors originated from a man aged 18 to 30 in good health and CMV-seronegative. CDR3s include the opening cysteine and the closing phenylalanine or tryptophan. Fields, in order: V gene, D gene, J gene, CDR3 DNA, CDR3 protein. The D gene is left open where the match is weak.

TRBV2	.	TRBJ2-1	TGTGCCAGCTCTAGACAGACTGAGGCAAATGAGCAGTTCTTC	CASSRQTEANEQFF
TRBV7-2	TRBD2	TRBJ2-3	TGTGCCAGCAGTCTCCGAGGGACCGGGGGGGCCGGTGCAGATACGCAGTATTTT	CASSLRGTGGAGADTQYF
TRBV15	TRBD2	TRBJ2-7	TGTGCCACCAGCCCTTCCGGACTAGCGGGAGAATACGAGCAGTACTTC	CATSPSGLAGEYEQYF
TRBV7-2	TRBD2	TRBJ2-2	TGTGCCAGCAGCTTAGTTAGCGGGAGTTTTAACACCGGGGAGCTGTTTTTT	CASSLVSGSFNTGELFF
TRBV7-8	.	TRBJ1-2	TGTGCCAGCACCCCAGGGTCTAACTATGGCTACACCTTC	CASTPGSNYGYTF
TRBV5-4	TRBD1	TRBJ1-3	TGTGCCAGCAGCTCTGAGGACAGGGCCCCTGGAAACACCATATATTTT	CASSSEDRAPGNTIYF
TRBV28	TRBD1	TRBJ1-2	TGTGCCAGCAGTCCAATAGACAGGGGGTACTATGGCTACACCTTC	CASSPIDRGYYGYTF
TRBV6-6	TRBD1	TRBJ2-1	TGTGCCAGCAGTAGAACCGGGACAGGGGTCTCCAATGAGCAGTTCTTC	CASSRTGTGVSNEQFF
TRBV25-1	TRBD2	TRBJ2-3	TGTGCCAGCAGTGGGGACTGGGGGCGGGAGGGCCTAAATACGCAGTATTTT	CASSGDWGREGLNTQYF
TRBV4-3	TRBD1	TRBJ1-6	TGCGCCAGCAGCCAAGGGACAGGGAGAAATTCACCCCTCCACTTT	CASSQGTGRNSPLHF